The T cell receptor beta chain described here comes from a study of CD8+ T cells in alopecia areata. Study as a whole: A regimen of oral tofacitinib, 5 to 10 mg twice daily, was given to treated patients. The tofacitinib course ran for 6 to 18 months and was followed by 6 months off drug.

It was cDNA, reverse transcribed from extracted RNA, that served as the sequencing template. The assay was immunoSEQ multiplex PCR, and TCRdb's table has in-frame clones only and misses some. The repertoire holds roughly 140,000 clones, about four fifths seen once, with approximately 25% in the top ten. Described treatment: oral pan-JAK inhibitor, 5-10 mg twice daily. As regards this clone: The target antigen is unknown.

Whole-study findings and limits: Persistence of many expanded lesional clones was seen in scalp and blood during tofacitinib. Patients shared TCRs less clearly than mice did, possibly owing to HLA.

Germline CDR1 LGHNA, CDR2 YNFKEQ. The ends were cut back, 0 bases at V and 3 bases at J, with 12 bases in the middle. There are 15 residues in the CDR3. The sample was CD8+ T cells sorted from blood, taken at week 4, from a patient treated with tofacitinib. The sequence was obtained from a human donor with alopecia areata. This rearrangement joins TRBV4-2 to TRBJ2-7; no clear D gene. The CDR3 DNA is TGTGCCAGCAGCCAAGATCCCCCGGATCTCTACGAGCAGTACTTC. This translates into CASSQDPPDLYEQYF.